This T cell receptor (beta chain) was captured by sequencing in a study of TIL therapy for anti-PD-1-resistant metastatic lung cancer. Time point in this sample: pre-treatment sample, taken before nivolumab and TIL therapy. Most excised metastases sampled were pleural nodules or supraclavicular lymph nodes. The immunoSEQ assay was v3. Clones were sequenced by immunoSEQ multiplex PCR, and TCRdb holds only the in-frame ones, with some missing. The sample includes thousands of clones, roughly two thirds of them seen just once. This receptor was taken from a person between 25 and 80 years old with non-small cell lung cancer. The sequenced sample was tumor tissue, obtained at baseline.

CDR3 DNA sequence: TGTGCCAGCAGCATACTAGCGGGGGATGCCTACGAGCAGTACTTC. It is translated as CASSILAGDAYEQYF. The V gene is TRBV7-3, the J gene TRBJ2-7; 11 bases are shared with TRBD2. V gave up 5 bases and J gave up 2 bases; unmatched junction bases: 5. The CDR3 length is 15 residues. Germline CDR1 and CDR2: SGHTA and FQGTGA.